This T cell receptor (beta chain) is drawn from a study of early T cells in non-severe SARS-CoV-2 infection. Across the study: The sequenced material was bulk RNA from unsorted whole blood, and its chains were unpaired.

Germline V gene sequence: CDR1 LGHDT, CDR2 YNNKEL (reference sequence). After removal of 4 bases from V and 2 bases from J, the junction contained 12 bases not matched to a gene. The CDR3 totals 19 residues. This clonotype has a count of ten or more. As yet, its antigen is unknown. The TCR library protocol was used to attach unique molecular identifiers. These identifiers were attached to individual cDNA molecules. MiXCR was run by TCRdb on the 5' RACE reads, yielding one entry per CDR3 protein. Of some 56,000 distinct CDR3 sequences in the sample, roughly 10% were seen once. Broader study findings: Using VDJdb, the matching emphasized anti-spike CD8 responses while missing private and CD4 specificities.

J is TRBJ2-1 and V is TRBV3-1; 12 bases are a match to TRBD2. The sequenced material came from whole blood. The clonotype originates from an adult who was a healthcare worker with PCR-confirmed SARS-CoV-2 infection or an uninfected control (not recorded which). The CDR3 is CASSPSLAGGVRAYNEQFF. In DNA, the CDR3 is TGTGCCAGCAGCCCCTCTCTAGCGGGGGGGGTTAGAGCCTACAATGAGCAGTTCTTC.